A single sample gave rise to the 20 T cell receptor beta chains below, sequenced in a study of shared clonotypes between healthy human individuals. Clones were sequenced by immunoSEQ multiplex PCR, and TCRdb holds only the in-frame ones, with some missing. This repertoire shows approximately 500,000 clones, about 85% found once; its top ten account for 10% to 15%. The specimen was PBMCs. These receptors were taken from a middle-aged woman in good health. Some clones in this sample may be carry-over from other donors' samples.

This sequence joins TRBV5-6 and TRBJ2-7, with D tentatively TRBD1 (5 bases). The CDR3 is 13 residues long. The V end lost 2 bases, the J end lost 4 bases, and 10 bases lay between the germline ends. Germline CDR1 is SGHDT and CDR2 is YYEEEE. DNA for the CDR3: TGTGCCAGCAGCTTACAGGACCGATACGAGCAGTACTTC. Protein sequence: CASSLQDRYEQYF.

The rearrangement uses TRBV27 and TRBJ2-7, with a weak D call TRBD1 (6 bases). Germline CDR1 MNHEY, CDR2 SMNVEV (reference sequence). The CDR3 length is 17 residues. Trimming left V 5 bases short and J 7 bases short, with 27 bases between. CDR3 in DNA: TGTGCCAGCAGTCGAAAACTTACAACCCGGACAGTTCATGAGCAGTACTTC. Encoded protein: CASSRKLTTRTVHEQYF.

The V gene is TRBV20-1, the J gene TRBJ2-3, with D unclear. The CDR3 consists of 11 residues. Germline assignment: CDR1 DFQATT and CDR2 SNEGSKA (reference sequence). The V end lost 5 bases, the J end lost 2 bases, and 5 bases lay between the germline ends. CDR3 amino acids: CSAVDTDTQYF. The DNA of the CDR3 is TGCAGTGCTGTAGACACAGATACGCAGTATTTT.

This clone was counted only a few times. The chain uses TRBV30 and TRBJ2-3; D is possibly TRBD1 (6 bases). The CDR3 covers 15 residues. The V gene's germline CDR1 is GTSNPN and CDR2 SVGIG (reference sequence). V lost 4 bases to trimming and J lost 1 base, with 15 bases between them. The CDR3 DNA reads as TGTGCCTGGACTCCCGTGGGGGCTGGCACAGATACGCAGTATTTT. It encodes CAWTPVGAGTDTQYF.

Comments on this clone: A far larger clone is off by one base, so a read error is likely. CDR3: CSVGANGSILETQYF. The CDR3 nucleotides read TGCAGCGTGGGGGCTAACGGGAGTATTTTGGAGACCCAGTACTTC. The rearrangement joins TRBV29-1 to TRBJ2-5; the D gene could be TRBD1 or TRBD2 (6 bases each). Between the trimmed V and J ends, which lost 6 bases and 5 bases, there was a span of 22 bases. The germline V gene has CDR1 SQVTM and CDR2 ANQGSEA. The CDR3 is made up of 15 amino acids.

The V gene is TRBV4-3, the J gene TRBJ2-3; D call uncertain. The germline V gene encodes CDR1 LGHNA and CDR2 YSLEER. Trimming shortened V by 1 base and J by 0 bases, and 11 bases separated the two germline ends. This CDR3 contains 16 residues. The CDR3 here is CASSQAGGTSTDTQYF. CDR3 DNA: TGCGCCAGCAGCCAAGCCGGCGGAACTAGCACAGATACGCAGTATTTT.

This chain links TRBV5-6 with TRBJ1-5; no clear D. The V end was cut by 0 bases, the J end by 0 bases, with 13 bases between. This CDR3 has 17 residues. Germline V gives CDR1 SGHDT, CDR2 YYEEEE. The CDR3 spells CASSLASSGYSNQPQHF. For the CDR3, the DNA is TGTGCCAGCAGCTTGGCCTCCTCTGGCTATAGCAATCAGCCCCAGCATTTT. The whole variable domain, remainder taken from reference TRBV5-6 and TRBJ1-5, is DAGVTQSPTHLIKTRGQQVTLRCSPKSGHDTVSWYQQALGQGPQFIFQYYEEEERQRGNFPDRFSGHQFPNYSSELNVNALLLGDSALYLCASSLASSGYSNQPQHFGDGTRLSIL.

The CDR3 is CASSPTGTSGRVFGANEQFF. The DNA for the CDR3 is TGCGCCAGCAGCCCAACCGGGACTAGCGGGAGGGTTTTCGGCGCCAATGAGCAGTTCTTC. The chain has TRBV4-1 and TRBJ2-1, with 16 bases matching TRBD2. Germline V gene lookup returns CDR1 MGHRA and CDR2 YSYEKL. With 4 bases clipped from V and 6 bases from J, the junction kept 15 bases outside the gene matches. This CDR3 has 20 amino acids.

CDR3: CASSLSVGKKGLAGNTDTQYF. CDR3 DNA sequence: TGTGCCAGCAGTTTATCGGTCGGGAAAAAGGGACTAGCGGGAAACACAGATACGCAGTATTTT. This rearrangement joins TRBV28 to TRBJ2-3; the match to TRBD2 covers 13 bases. Germline CDR1 and CDR2: MDHEN and SYDVKM. The CDR3 length is 21 residues. The ends lost 1 base at V and 2 bases at J; junction bases unmatched: 15.

The chain employs TRBV15 and TRBJ1-2; D perhaps matches TRBD1 (5 bases). Germline V lookup: CDR1 LNHNV, CDR2 YYDKDF (reference sequence). The germline V and J ends were trimmed by 0 bases and 8 bases, with 10 bases remaining between them. The CDR3 extends over 13 amino acids. The DNA for the CDR3 is TGTGCCACCAGCAGAGAGCCCAGGGTGGGCTACACCTTC. It is translated as CATSREPRVGYTF.

The rearrangement joins TRBV9 to TRBJ1-2; no firm D call. The CDR3 is made up of 15 amino acids. Per germline, CDR1 SGDLS and CDR2 YYNGEE. Trimming took 4 bases from V and 2 from J, leaving 15 bases between them. The CDR3 spells CASSSSFHLNYGYTF. The DNA of the CDR3 is TGTGCCAGCAGCTCTTCCTTTCATCTAAACTATGGCTACACCTTC.

This clone was counted ten times or more. This CDR3 is also generated by other DNA sequences in the sample. The V call is TRBV7-2, the J call TRBJ2-1; 7 bases are shared with TRBD2. The length of the CDR3 is 15 residues. Germline CDR1 reads SGHTA; CDR2 reads FQGNSA. Trimming at V came to 6 bases and at J to 4 bases, leaving 9 bases not matched to a gene. As DNA, the CDR3 is TGTGCCAGCAGGGGGGAGGGCGGAAGGTACAATGAGCAGTTCTTC. Translation gives CASRGEGGRYNEQFF.

The chain recombines TRBV28 with TRBJ2-7; a weak D match, TRBD2 (6 bases). CDR3 length equals 15 residues. Between the trimmed V and J ends, which lost 5 bases and 3 bases, there was a span of 17 bases. CDR1 and CDR2 (germline): MDHEN, SYDVKM. The CDR3: CASSPTGDRIYEQYF. The CDR3, as DNA: TGTGCCAGCAGTCCTACGGGGGACCGAATCTACGAGCAGTACTTC.

The chain has TRBV7-6 and TRBJ2-5; TRBD1 matches 8 bases. The junction had 3 bases not matched to a gene; V was cut back by 4 bases and J by 5 bases. CDR3 length: 13 amino acids. Per the germline V gene, CDR1 is SGHVS and CDR2 is FNYEAQ. CDR3 region: CASSSDRAETQYF. The CDR3 DNA sequence: TGTGCCAGCAGCTCGGACAGGGCGGAGACCCAGTACTTC.

V is TRBV27 and J is TRBJ2-4; TRBD1 or TRBD2 may be the D gene (8 bases each). V was clipped by 8 bases and J by 12 bases, with 14 bases between them. Germline lookup yields CDR1 MNHEY and CDR2 SMNVEV (reference sequence). The CDR3 contains 11 residues. The CDR3 region has the DNA TGTGCCAGCCAGGGGGCGGGGGGTCAGTACTTC. Residues: CASQGAGGQYF.

In its sample, this clone was seen once. The chain recombines TRBV10-2 with TRBJ2-7, with TRBD2 matching 9 bases. CDR3 length equals 15 residues. The germline V gene encodes CDR1 WSHSY and CDR2 SAAADI. V lost 10 bases, J lost 6 bases, and 16 bases stayed unmatched. The CDR3 protein is CATGGLAGGPSEQYF. CDR3 in DNA: TGCGCCACCGGGGGTTTGGCGGGAGGGCCTTCCGAGCAGTACTTC.

The table lists this clone with many counts. J is TRBJ1-6 and V is TRBV18, with D hard to call. Between the trimmed V and J ends, which lost 2 bases and 6 bases, there was a span of 11 bases. Germline V gene sequence: CDR1 KGHSH, CDR2 LQKENI. The CDR3 has 15 residues. Here the CDR3 reads CASSPGQLLNSPLHF. The CDR3 DNA is TGTGCCAGCTCACCAGGCCAGCTGCTTAATTCACCCCTCCACTTT.

The CDR3 loop is CASSLTWGRSKETQYF. The CDR3 nucleotides read TGTGCCAGCAGTCTCACCTGGGGCAGAAGCAAAGAGACCCAGTACTTC. The chain couples TRBV27 to TRBJ2-5, with D possibly TRBD1 on 5 matching bases. This CDR3 is 16 amino acids long. Germline V gene data show CDR1 as MNHEY and CDR2 as SMNVEV (reference sequence). V lost 5 bases, J lost 3 bases, and 19 bases lay in between.

The chain recombines TRBV7-9 with TRBJ2-7; D perhaps matches TRBD2 (5 bases). The V end was cut by 5 bases, the J end by 1 base, with 9 bases between. The length of the CDR3 is 13 residues. The germline V gene has CDR1 SEHNR and CDR2 FQNEAQ (reference sequence). In DNA, the CDR3 is TGTGCCAGCAGCCCGGAGGTTTCCTACGAGCAGTACTTC. Translation: CASSPEVSYEQYF.

The V and J genes are TRBV9 and TRBJ2-5, with 8 positions matching TRBD2. This CDR3 is 17 amino acids long. J lost 1 base, V lost 4 bases, and 12 bases had no gene match. Germline CDR1 SGDLS, CDR2 YYNGEE. The CDR3 DNA reads as TGTGCCAGCAGCCCTCACCTCGGGGGGGCCTTCCAAGAGACCCAGTACTTC. Protein sequence: CASSPHLGGAFQETQYF. Looking up the rest from reference TRBV9 and TRBJ2-5 gives the full variable domain: DSGVTQTPKHLITATGQRVTLRCSPRSGDLSVYWYQQSLDQGLQFLIQYYNGEERAKGNILERFSAQQFPDLHSELNLSSLELGDSALYFCASSPHLGGAFQETQYFGPGTRLLVL.